This TCR beta chain was captured in a study of T cells after yellow fever vaccination. Note on this clonotype: Its target is not known. This may come from a read error, since a much larger clone is one base off.

Study-level results: A weaker but faster secondary response was observed, peaking on day 5 versus 15. After the booster, roughly 96% of CD4 and about 90% of CD8 primary-response clones were re-detected.

The TCR cDNA carried a universal primer site and UMIs from 5'RACE template switching. Each CDR3 protein gets one entry after TCRdb re-called the 5' RACE reads with MiXCR. The profile shows roughly 120,000 distinct CDR3 sequences, nearly 7.5% of them singletons. The CDR3 covers 13 residues. The sample in question was CD4+ T cells sorted from PBMCs, obtained 9 to 11 days after the first yellow fever vaccination. This receptor was identified in a man aged 18 to 29 who received the YFV17D yellow fever vaccine. The chain combines TRBV12-3 or TRBV12-4 with TRBJ2-1; 13 bases fit TRBD2. The CDR3 sequence is CASSLTSGGGQGF. The CDR3 nucleotides read TGTGCCAGCAGTCTCACTAGCGGGGGGGGCCAGGGCTTC.